What follows are 13 T cell receptor beta chains derived from one specimen sequenced in a study of cytomegalovirus exposure and HLA in healthy donors. A multiplex PCR was run with 60 Vbeta primers and 13 Jbeta primers. Profiling relied on immunoSEQ multiplex PCR, and the TCRdb table lists in-frame clones only, not all of them. The sample yields under 200,000 clones, of which the top ten take up 2.1%. Sequencing input: PBMCs. The receptors here all came from a man aged 25-45 years in good health and CMV-seronegative.

CDR3 DNA: TGTGCCAGCAGCCAAGAAGGACTAGCGGGAGGGACCGAGCAGTTCTTC. Protein sequence: CASSQEGLAGGTEQFF. This chain connects TRBV4-2 to TRBJ2-1; 15 bases map to TRBD2. The CDR3 has 16 amino acids. V shed 0 bases and J 10 bases; nucleotides not matched to a gene: 4. CDR1 and CDR2 (germline): LGHNA, YNFKEQ.

J is TRBJ2-2 and V is TRBV18, with 9 bases that match TRBD2. Per the germline V gene, CDR1 is KGHSH and CDR2 is LQKENI. V lost 2 bases and J lost 6; bases outside the gene matches: 4. This CDR3 region has 15 residues. CDR3 in amino acids: CASSPALAGSGELFF. The CDR3 DNA sequence: TGTGCCAGCTCACCAGCACTAGCGGGTTCCGGGGAGCTGTTTTTT.

J is TRBJ2-7 and V is TRBV6-4; D is possibly TRBD2 (5 bases). Germline values: CDR1 MRHNA, CDR2 SNTAGT. There are 14 residues in the CDR3. Trimming took 1 base from V and 10 from J, leaving 17 bases between them. Here the CDR3 DNA reads TGTGCCAGCAGTGACTTACCCCACAACGGGGATCAGTACTTC. This sequence encodes CASSDLPHNGDQYF.

The genes are TRBV7-3 and TRBJ2-2; D is uncertain. From germline, CDR1 is SGHTA and CDR2 FQGTGA. Trimming removed 0 bases from V and 1 base from J, with 9 bases in between. There are 16 residues in the CDR3. The CDR3 sequence is CASSLTFAGNTGELFF. The CDR3 nucleotides are TGTGCCAGCAGCTTAACGTTTGCAGGGAACACCGGGGAGCTGTTTTTT.

This chain joins TRBV5-6 and TRBJ1-5, with 7 bases matching TRBD1. V shed 4 bases and J 5 bases; nucleotides not matched to a gene: 9. Looked up from germline, CDR1 is SGHDT and CDR2 is YYEEEE. This CDR3 contains 15 residues. The CDR3 nucleotides read TGTGCCAGCAGCCAGGGGGGCCGGGGCGATCAGCCCCAGCATTTT. Its protein product is CASSQGGRGDQPQHF.

This sequence joins TRBV28 and TRBJ2-7, with 10 bases lining up with TRBD1. This CDR3 has 16 amino acids. Germline V gene sequence: CDR1 MDHEN, CDR2 SYDVKM. Germline trimming cut 6 bases from V and 2 bases from J; bases unmatched to any gene: 10. CDR3 sequence reads: CASSPTWGQGPYEQYF. The DNA for the CDR3 is TGTGCCAGCAGCCCAACGTGGGGACAGGGGCCCTACGAGCAGTACTTC.

The chain recombines TRBV2 with TRBJ1-1, with 8 bases fitting TRBD1. V gave up 8 bases and J gave up 2 bases; unmatched junction bases: 4. The CDR3 covers 13 residues. Germline lookup yields CDR1 SNHLY and CDR2 FYNNEI. CDR3 sequence reads: CASQGAPNTEAFF. As DNA, the CDR3 is TGTGCCAGCCAGGGGGCCCCCAACACTGAAGCTTTCTTT.

V gene TRBV11-3 combines with J gene TRBJ1-1, with D hard to call. The CDR3 runs 13 residues. The germline gives CDR1 SGHNT, CDR2 YENEEA. V gave up 0 bases and J gave up 6 bases, with 8 bases separating them. The CDR3 spells CASSLDAVAEAFF. The CDR3 nucleotides read TGTGCCAGCAGCTTAGACGCGGTCGCTGAAGCTTTCTTT.

The chain is built from TRBV5-1 and TRBJ2-5, with D perhaps TRBD2 (6 bases). Germline CDR1 reads SGHRS; CDR2 reads YFSETQ. V lost 0 bases to trimming and J lost 6 bases, with 15 bases between them. This CDR3 is built from 15 residues. CDR3 sequence reads: CASSLAPGASQTQYF. In nucleotides, the CDR3 is TGCGCCAGCAGCTTGGCCCCGGGAGCTTCGCAGACCCAGTACTTC.

This rearrangement joins TRBV2 to TRBJ2-1; 8 bases are a match to TRBD2. The CDR3 is made up of 17 amino acids. Looked up from germline, CDR1 is SNHLY and CDR2 is FYNNEI. The trim removed 6 bases at V and 0 bases at J, leaving 10 bases unmatched. This CDR3 reads CASRKGLAGISYNEQFF. In DNA form, the CDR3 reads TGTGCCAGCAGGAAGGGGCTAGCGGGCATCTCCTACAATGAGCAGTTCTTC.

The J gene is TRBJ1-5, the V gene TRBV6-1, with D possibly matching TRBD1 (6 bases). Trimming removed 3 bases at V and 7 bases at J, with 16 bases between. There are 15 residues in the CDR3. Germline V CDR1 and CDR2: MNHNS, SASEGT. CDR3 DNA: TGTGCCAGCAGTGAGGGGGCCGGGATTCACCAGCCCCAGCATTTT. Its protein product is CASSEGAGIHQPQHF.

The chain carries TRBV7-9 and TRBJ2-7, with 9 bases matching TRBD2. The V segment lost 5 bases and the J segment 3 bases; nucleotides outside the gene matches: 5. Germline lookup yields CDR1 SEHNR and CDR2 FQNEAQ (reference sequence). There are 14 residues in the CDR3. CDR3 residues: CASSPRLADYEQYF. The CDR3 DNA is TGTGCCAGCAGCCCCCGACTAGCGGACTACGAGCAGTACTTC.

This chain joins TRBV28 and TRBJ1-1; 7 bases are a match to TRBD1. V shed 6 bases and J 3 bases; nucleotides not matched to a gene: 7. This CDR3 spans 14 amino acids. Germline V CDR1 and CDR2: MDHEN, SYDVKM. CDR3 DNA: TGTGCCAGCAGGAGAACAGGGGCTTACACTGAAGCTTTCTTT. This sequence encodes CASRRTGAYTEAFF.